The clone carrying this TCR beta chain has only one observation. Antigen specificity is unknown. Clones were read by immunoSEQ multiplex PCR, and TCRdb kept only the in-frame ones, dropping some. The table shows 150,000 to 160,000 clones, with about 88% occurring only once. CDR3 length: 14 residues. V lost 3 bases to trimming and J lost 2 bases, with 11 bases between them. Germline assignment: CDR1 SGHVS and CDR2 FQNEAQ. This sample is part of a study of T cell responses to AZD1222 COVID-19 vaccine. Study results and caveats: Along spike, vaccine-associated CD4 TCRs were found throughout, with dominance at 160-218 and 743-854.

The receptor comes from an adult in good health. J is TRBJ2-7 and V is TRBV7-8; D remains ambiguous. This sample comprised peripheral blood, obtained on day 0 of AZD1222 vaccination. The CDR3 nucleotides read TGTGCCAGCAGCTTGGCCGGGCCCCCCTACGAGCAGTACTTC. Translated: CASSLAGPPYEQYF.